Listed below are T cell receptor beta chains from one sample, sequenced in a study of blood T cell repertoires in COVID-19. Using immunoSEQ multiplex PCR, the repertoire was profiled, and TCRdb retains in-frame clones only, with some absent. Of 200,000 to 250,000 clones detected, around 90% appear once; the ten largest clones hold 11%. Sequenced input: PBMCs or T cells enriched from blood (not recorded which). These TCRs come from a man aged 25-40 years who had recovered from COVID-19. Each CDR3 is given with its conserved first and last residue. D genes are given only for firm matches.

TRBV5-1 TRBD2 CASSLGLAGDSQQFF
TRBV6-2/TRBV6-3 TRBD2 CASSYGGEEDTQYF
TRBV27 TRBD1 CASSLQGATGNYTF
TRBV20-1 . CSAKGTVEAFF
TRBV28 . CASSKGREKLAKNIQYF
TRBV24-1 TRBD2 CATSDAVLAGGQETQYF
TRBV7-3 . CASSPRQAYGYTF
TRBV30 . CAWSFGEGLYEQYF
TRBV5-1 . CASSRVSGQPQHF
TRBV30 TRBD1 CAWRRTPSLLGTGRNEQFF
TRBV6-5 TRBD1 CASSPGQGYNSPLHF
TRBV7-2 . CASSPTVSHSTDTQYF
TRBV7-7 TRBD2 CASSLALAGTDTQYF
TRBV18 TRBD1 CASSSDRERTF
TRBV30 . CAWSLSYGYTF
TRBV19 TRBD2 CASSKLAGRYEQYF
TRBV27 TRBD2 CASSFLRGGRETQYF
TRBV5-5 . CASTPGGTVRPVF
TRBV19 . CASSVLQITPATNEKLFF
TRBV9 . CASSVEGWGSGELFF
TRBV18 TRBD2 CASSPPGLASLEQYF
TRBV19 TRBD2 CASSIAGRTSGNLPGETQYF
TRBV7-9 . CASSLLAEDPYEQYF
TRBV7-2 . CASSLEPGVSPLHF
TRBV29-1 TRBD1 CSVEVYGTGGSYTF
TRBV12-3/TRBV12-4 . CASSIYTEAFF
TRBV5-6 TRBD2 CASSLYHSGGSSSSYEQYF
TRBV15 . CATSREMNTEAFF
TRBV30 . CAWREPNSNEQFF
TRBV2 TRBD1 CASRQDRSYGYTF
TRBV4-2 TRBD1 CASSPRGRETNEKLFF
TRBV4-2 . CASSQDGGTAFYEQYF
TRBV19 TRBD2 CASSRGTSGISYEQYF
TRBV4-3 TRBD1 CASSPWTGETNYGYTF
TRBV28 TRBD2 CASSLTSLGRERLYEQYF
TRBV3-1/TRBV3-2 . CASSPNSGNYGYTF
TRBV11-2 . CASSLGGEPPGYGYTF
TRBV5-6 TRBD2 CASSWPSGGAEETQYF
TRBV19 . CASSTATGMNSPLHF
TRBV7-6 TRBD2 CASSLRGGNSDTQYF
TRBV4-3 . CASSQDMGAGRFYEQYF
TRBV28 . CASSTPGERAYEQYF